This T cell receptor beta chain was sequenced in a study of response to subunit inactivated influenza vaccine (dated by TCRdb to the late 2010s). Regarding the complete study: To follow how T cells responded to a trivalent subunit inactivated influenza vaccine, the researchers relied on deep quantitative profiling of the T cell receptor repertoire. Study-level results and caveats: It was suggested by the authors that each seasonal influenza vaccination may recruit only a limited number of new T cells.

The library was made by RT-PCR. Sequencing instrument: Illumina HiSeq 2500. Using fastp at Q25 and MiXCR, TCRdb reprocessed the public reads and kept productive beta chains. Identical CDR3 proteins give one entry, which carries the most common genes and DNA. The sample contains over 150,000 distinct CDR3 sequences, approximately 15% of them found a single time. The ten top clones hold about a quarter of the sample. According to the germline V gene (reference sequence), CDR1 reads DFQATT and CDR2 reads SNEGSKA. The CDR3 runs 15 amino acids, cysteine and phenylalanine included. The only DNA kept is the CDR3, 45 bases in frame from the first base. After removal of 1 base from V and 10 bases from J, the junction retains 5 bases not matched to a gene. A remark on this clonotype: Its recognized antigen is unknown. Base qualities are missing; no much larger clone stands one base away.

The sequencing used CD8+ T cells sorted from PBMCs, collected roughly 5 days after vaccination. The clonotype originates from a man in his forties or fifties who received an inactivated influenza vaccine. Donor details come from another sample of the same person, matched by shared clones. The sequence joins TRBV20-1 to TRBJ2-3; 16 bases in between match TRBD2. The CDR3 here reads CSARVLGTSGGAQYF. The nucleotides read TGCAGTGCTAGAGTCCTCGGGACTAGCGGGGGGGCGCAGTATTTT.